Presented here are 32 T cell receptor beta chains from one specimen sequenced in a study of blood T cells in healthy people across ages (dated by TCRdb to 2014 to 2015). The library was generated by 5' RACE. Instrument used: Illumina HiSeq 2500. A second PCR of roughly 7 to 11 cycles was run with a J-beta primer mix and a sample-barcoded 5' primer. The public reads were reprocessed in TCRdb via fastp at Q25 and MiXCR, keeping in-frame beta chains. Rows with one shared CDR3 protein collapse into an entry with the most common genes and DNA. This sample comprises some 940,000 distinct CDR3 sequences, almost 30% of them detected only once. The top ten clonotypes cover roughly a tenth of the sample. The sample also formed part of further work on T cells of mothers and their children.

The sequenced sample was blood. These TCRs come from a middle-aged woman in good health.

The chain has TRBV3-1 and TRBJ1-4; 7 positions agree with TRBD1. The germline CDR1 and CDR2 sequences are LGHDT and YNNKEL (reference sequence). The junction had 10 bases not matched to a gene; V was cut back by 0 bases and J by 6 bases. The length of the CDR3 is 17 residues. DNA for the CDR3: TGTGCCAGCAGCCAAGATCGACTCGACAGGGTCGATGAAAAACTGTTTTTT. It codes for CASSQDRLDRVDEKLFF.

The genes are TRBV20-1 and TRBJ1-1; 10 nucleotides match TRBD1. Germline V gives CDR1 DFQATT, CDR2 SNEGSKA (reference sequence). V was clipped by 3 bases and J by 5 bases; unmatched bases: 3. This CDR3 is 13 amino acids long. The DNA for the CDR3 is TGCAGTGCTAGGACAGGGGGCTGGACTGAAGCTTTCTTT. Amino acid sequence: CSARTGGWTEAFF.

This clonotype was found a few times. The rearrangement uses TRBV6-1 and TRBJ2-3, with 10 bases fitting TRBD2. This CDR3 spans 18 amino acids. The germline V gene has CDR1 MNHNS and CDR2 SASEGT. J was trimmed by 0 bases and V by 5 bases; bases with no gene match: 11. This CDR3 reads CASSPALKAGGSTDTQYF. DNA for the CDR3: TGTGCCAGCAGTCCAGCCCTCAAAGCGGGGGGGAGCACAGATACGCAGTATTTT.

The V call is TRBV7-9, the J call TRBJ2-5; TRBD1 or TRBD2 may be the D gene (7 bases each). The DNA end is a closer match to TRBJ2-7, so the J assignment may be wrong. This CDR3 contains 16 residues. The germline gives CDR1 SEHNR, CDR2 FQNEAQ (reference sequence). The CDR3 region is CASSRSGTVVTYEQYF. CDR3 bases: TGTGCCAGCAGTCGCAGCGGGACAGTCGTTACCTACGAGCAGTACTTC.

The gene calls are TRBV7-9 and TRBJ1-5; D is ambiguous. The CDR3 totals 16 residues. V was clipped by 1 base and J by 0 bases, with 10 bases between them. Germline CDR1 is SEHNR and CDR2 is FQNEAQ (reference sequence). In nucleotides, the CDR3 is TGTGCCAGCAGCTTAGGGCCTCCCGGTAGCAATCAGCCCCAGCATTTT. Protein sequence: CASSLGPPGSNQPQHF.

This clonotype was observed a handful of times. The chain is built from TRBV7-8 and TRBJ2-3, with 9 bases that match TRBD1. The CDR3 totals 14 residues. Germline CDR1 and CDR2: SGHVS and FQNEAQ. Germline trimming cut 6 bases from V and 4 bases from J; bases unmatched to any gene: 5. CDR3 protein: CASRYGTGSDTQYF. CDR3 bases: TGTGCCAGCAGATACGGGACAGGGTCAGATACGCAGTATTTT.

This rearrangement joins TRBV18 to TRBJ2-7; either TRBD1 or TRBD2 may supply D (5 bases each). The CDR3 runs to 15 residues. Germline loops: CDR1 KGHSH, CDR2 LQKENI. V lost 2 bases and J lost 3, with 14 bases in between. Here the CDR3 reads CASSPSGQGDYEQYF. For the CDR3, the DNA is TGTGCCAGCTCACCATCGGGGCAGGGTGACTACGAGCAGTACTTC. Using reference TRBV18 and TRBJ2-7 for the parts outside the CDR3, the full variable domain is NAGVMQNPRHLVRRRGQEARLRCSPMKGHSHVYWYRQLPEEGLKFMVYLQKENIIDESGMPKERFSAEFPKEGPSILRIQQVVRGDSAAYFCASSPSGQGDYEQYFGPGTRLTVT.

In this sample, this clonotype turned up many times. This rearrangement joins TRBV29-1 to TRBJ1-2; 10 positions agree with TRBD1. The CDR3 contains 16 residues. Germline trimming cut 6 bases from V and 6 bases from J; bases unmatched to any gene: 16. Germline V lookup: CDR1 SQVTM, CDR2 ANQGSEA. This CDR3 reads CSVQDRGRLLGNGYTF. As DNA, the CDR3 is TGCAGCGTCCAAGACAGGGGGCGTTTGTTGGGAAATGGCTACACCTTC.

The chain has TRBV27 and TRBJ2-4; D assignment may be TRBD1 or TRBD2 (5 bases each). V was cut by 5 bases and J by 0 bases, with 17 bases left in between. The CDR3 is 17 residues long. In germline, CDR1 is MNHEY, CDR2 SMNVEV (reference sequence). DNA of the CDR3: TGTGCCAGCAGTCCCGATGGGGGACCATTAGCCAAAAACATTCAGTACTTC. It codes for CASSPDGGPLAKNIQYF.

This clonotype occurred many times. The gene calls are TRBV7-8 and TRBJ2-7, with TRBD2 matching over 8 bases. The CDR3 loop spans 15 amino acids. V trimming: 0 bases; J trimming: 3 bases; junction bases outside the gene matches: 4. Looked up from germline, CDR1 is SGHVS and CDR2 is FQNEAQ. The DNA for the CDR3 is TGTGCCAGCAGCTTAGCTGGCGGGGGGAGCTACGAGCAGTACTTC. It is translated as CASSLAGGGSYEQYF.

This clonotype was recorded at least ten times. The chain joins TRBV28 to TRBJ1-2; tentatively, D is TRBD1 (6 bases). V lost 6 bases and J lost 7, with 15 bases in between. Germline V gene data show CDR1 as MDHEN and CDR2 as SYDVKM. CDR3 length: 13 residues. CDR3 protein: CASSPGGERGYTF. For the CDR3, the DNA is TGTGCCAGCAGCCCTGGGGGCGAGCGTGGCTACACCTTC.

This clonotype showed up just a few times. The chain uses TRBV9 and TRBJ1-3; TRBD1 is a possible D gene (6 bases). Germline-derived CDR1 and CDR2 are SGDLS and YYNGEE. The V gene lost 3 bases and the J gene lost 0 bases, with 10 bases spanning the gap. The CDR3 covers 15 residues. The CDR3 region is CASSGQGNSGNTIYF. The CDR3 DNA follows: TGTGCCAGCAGCGGCCAGGGGAACTCTGGAAACACCATATATTTT.

Comment on this clonotype: This could be a read error, since a much larger clone is one nucleotide away. This chain joins TRBV28 and TRBJ2-7, with 8 bases lining up with TRBD1. J gave up 3 bases and V 6 bases, and 7 bases lay outside the gene matches. From germline, CDR1 is MDHEN and CDR2 SYDVKM. The CDR3 has 14 amino acids. CDR3 nucleotides: TGTGCCAGCAGGCCCGCAGGGGGCAACTACGAGCAGTACTTC. Its translation is CASRPAGGNYEQYF.

In its sample, this clonotype was seen many times. V and J are TRBV4-3 and TRBJ1-6; D might be TRBD1 (5 bases). The CDR3 is made up of 14 amino acids. Trimming stripped 4 bases from V and 7 bases from J, with 11 bases between. The germline CDR1 and CDR2 sequences are LGHNA and YSLEER. The DNA of the CDR3 is TGCGCCAGCAGCCTCGACAGCCGCAATTCACCCCTCCACTTT. Translated, it gives CASSLDSRNSPLHF.

This clonotype was counted ten times or more. V usage is TRBV7-2 and J usage is TRBJ2-6, with a tentative D call TRBD1 (6 bases). The CDR3 length is 16 residues. V lost 5 bases to trimming and J lost 4 bases, with 15 bases between them. CDR1 is SGHTA, CDR2 FQGNSA, per germline. CDR3 coding DNA: TGTGCCAGCAGCCAATCTACAGGGCCCGGGGCCAACGTCCTGACTTTC. Encoded protein: CASSQSTGPGANVLTF. The complete variable domain, with remaining parts taken from reference TRBV7-2 and TRBJ2-6, reads GAGVSQSPSNKVTEKGKDVELRCDPISGHTALYWYRQSLGQGLEFLIYFQGNSAPDKSGLPSDRFSAERTGGSVSTLTIQRTQQEDSAVYLCASSQSTGPGANVLTFGAGSRLTVL.

This clonotype was seen once. This chain connects TRBV12-3 or TRBV12-4 to TRBJ1-4; a possible D gene is TRBD1 (6 bases). The CDR3 extends over 13 amino acids. Trimming took off 3 bases at V and 7 bases at J, with 9 bases between the two ends. This chain's CDR3 is CASSLAGVEKLFF. The CDR3 DNA follows: TGTGCCAGCAGTTTGGCAGGGGTTGAAAAACTGTTTTTT.

Worth noting for this clonotype: At one of its ends the junction is not consistent with the germline gene, which may arise from a read error. The chain combines TRBV18 with TRBJ2-7; D unclear. CDR1 and CDR2 (germline): KGHSH, LQKENI. The CDR3 has 13 residues. The CDR3 here is CASPPPTSYEQYF. CDR3 nucleotide sequence: TGTGCCAGCCCACCACCGACCAGCTACGAGCAGTACTTC.

The V call is TRBV12-3 or TRBV12-4, the J call TRBJ2-1; 8 bases agree with TRBD1. The CDR3 runs to 15 residues. V shed 4 bases, J shed 12 bases, and the junction held 14 bases outside the gene matches. Here the CDR3 reads CASSSDRGTYHGQFF. The CDR3 DNA reads as TGTGCCAGCAGTTCAGACAGGGGAACATACCATGGGCAGTTCTTC.

This sequence joins TRBV7-2 and TRBJ1-4; 11 nucleotides agree with TRBD1. Germline values: CDR1 SGHTA, CDR2 FQGNSA. This CDR3 is 15 amino acids long. The V segment lost 5 bases and the J segment 7 bases; nucleotides outside the gene matches: 6. CDR3 in DNA: TGTGCCAGCAGCCCCGGACAGGGGGCAATTGAAAAACTGTTTTTT. This codes for CASSPGQGAIEKLFF.

This clonotype was recorded a few times. The chain has TRBV9 and TRBJ1-1; D not certain. This CDR3 is built from 14 residues. V lost 4 bases, J lost 5 bases, and 15 bases lay in between. Germline CDR1 SGDLS, CDR2 YYNGEE. For the CDR3, the DNA is TGTGCCAGCAGCCCCGGTACAGCGGCAACTGAAGCTTTCTTT. Its protein is CASSPGTAATEAFF.

The chain carries TRBV2 and TRBJ2-3, with 10 nucleotides matching TRBD1. This CDR3 spans 16 amino acids. The ends lost 5 bases at V and 5 bases at J; junction bases unmatched: 10. Germline V gives CDR1 SNHLY, CDR2 FYNNEI. The CDR3 here is CASSYSGTGVGDTQYF. The CDR3 DNA sequence: TGTGCCAGCAGTTATTCCGGGACAGGGGTGGGAGATACGCAGTATTTT.

This clonotype has a handful of counts. V gene TRBV27 combines with J gene TRBJ2-1; D unclear. The CDR3 is made up of 11 amino acids. Germline V gives CDR1 MNHEY, CDR2 SMNVEV (reference sequence). V lost 5 bases, J lost 7 bases, and 6 bases lay in between. The CDR3 reads CASSDANEQFF. The CDR3 region has the DNA TGTGCCAGCAGTGATGCGAATGAGCAGTTCTTC.

As for this clonotype: A junction boundary mismatches the germline segment, possibly from a read error. The CDR3 nucleotides read TGTGCCGGCAGCGCAACACCAAACTACGAGCAGTACTTC. Its protein is CAGSATPNYEQYF. The gene calls are TRBV9 and TRBJ2-4; no reliable D call. The J call may not be correct, given that the DNA end is closer to TRBJ2-7. Germline V gene data show CDR1 as SGDLS and CDR2 as YYNGEE. The CDR3 has 13 amino acids.

This clonotype has only a few counts. The chain carries TRBV6-1 and TRBJ1-3; D call uncertain. Germline V gives CDR1 MNHNS, CDR2 SASEGT. CDR3 size: 15 residues. With 2 bases removed from V and 0 bases from J, the gap between germline ends came to 8 bases. This CDR3 reads CASSERANSGNTIYF. The DNA for the CDR3 is TGTGCCAGCAGTGAACGGGCCAACTCTGGAAACACCATATATTTT.

This clonotype was counted many times. J is TRBJ2-7 and V is TRBV20-1, with D perhaps TRBD2 (5 bases). The CDR3 contains 16 residues. The V and J ends lost 0 bases and 0 bases respectively, with 15 bases between them. CDR1 and CDR2 (germline): DFQATT, SNEGSKA (reference sequence). CDR3 loop: CSARDRPVGSSYEQYF. CDR3 DNA: TGCAGTGCTAGAGACCGACCAGTGGGGAGCTCCTACGAGCAGTACTTC.

The chain uses TRBV7-8 and TRBJ1-1, with 7 bases matching TRBD1. The CDR3 is 14 residues long. Trimming took 5 bases from V and 4 from J; bases not matched to a gene: 7. Per the germline V gene, CDR1 is SGHVS and CDR2 is FQNEAQ. The CDR3 nucleotides read TGTGCCAGCAGCAGGGGACAGATCCTCACTGAAGCTTTCTTT. It translates to CASSRGQILTEAFF. The complete variable domain, with remaining parts taken from reference TRBV7-8 and TRBJ1-1, reads GAGVSQSPRYKVAKRGQDVALRCDPISGHVSLFWYQQALGQGPEFLTYFQNEAQLDKSGLPSDRFFAERPEGSVSTLKIQRTQQEDSAVYLCASSRGQILTEAFFGQGTRLTVV.

This clonotype was observed a few times. This chain links TRBV6-2 or TRBV6-3 with TRBJ2-1; D gene unclear. Germline CDR1 MNHEY, CDR2 SVGEGT. The V and J ends lost 6 bases and 7 bases respectively, with 13 bases between them. CDR3 length: 13 residues. CDR3 nucleotide sequence: TGTGCCAGCAGATTACCCGGGCGGAATGAGCAGTTCTTC. Translation gives CASRLPGRNEQFF.

This clonotype showed up many times. This sequence joins TRBV3-1 and TRBJ1-2, with 8 bases fitting TRBD1. The CDR3 contains 17 residues. The V gene end was trimmed by 3 bases and the J gene end by 3 bases; junction bases not matched to a gene: 12. Germline CDR1 LGHDT, CDR2 YNNKEL (reference sequence). The CDR3 DNA reads as TGTGCCAGCAGCCACGGAACGACAGGGGTTAGTTACTATGGCTACACCTTC. It codes for CASSHGTTGVSYYGYTF. The full variable domain, its missing parts supplied by reference TRBV3-1 and TRBJ1-2, is DTAVSQTPKYLVTQMGNDKSIKCEQNLGHDTMYWYKQDSKKFLKIMFSYNNKELIINETVPNRFSPKSPDKAHLNLHINSLELGDSAVYFCASSHGTTGVSYYGYTFGSGTRLTVV.

This clonotype was counted ten times or more. The chain recombines TRBV29-1 with TRBJ1-2; 7 bases agree with TRBD1. Germline V gene data show CDR1 as SQVTM and CDR2 as ANQGSEA. The junction had 5 bases not matched to a gene; V was cut back by 4 bases and J by 6 bases. CDR3 length equals 12 residues. In DNA, the CDR3 is TGCAGCGTTGTTGACAGGGACAATGGCTACACCTTC. Its translation: CSVVDRDNGYTF.

This clonotype was detected only a few times. This sequence joins TRBV7-9 and TRBJ1-2; D is perhaps TRBD1 (5 bases). This CDR3 comprises 14 residues. V was clipped by 1 base and J by 8 bases, with 14 bases between them. Germline-derived CDR1 and CDR2 are SEHNR and FQNEAQ (reference sequence). CDR3 amino acids: CASSLEGDSKGYTF. DNA for the CDR3: TGTGCCAGCAGCTTAGAAGGGGACTCCAAGGGCTACACCTTC.

The chain carries TRBV27 and TRBJ1-1; D perhaps matches TRBD1 (6 bases). Germline V lookup: CDR1 MNHEY, CDR2 SMNVEV (reference sequence). This CDR3 is built from 15 residues. V lost 6 bases to trimming and J lost 1 base, with 15 bases between them. Here the CDR3 DNA reads TGTGCCAGCAGCTGGGGTCCGGGACAGAACACTGAAGCTTTCTTT. Its translation is CASSWGPGQNTEAFF.

This clonotype appeared many times. The chain combines TRBV10-3 with TRBJ2-7; D is ambiguous. In germline, CDR1 is ENHRY, CDR2 SYGVKD. The CDR3 covers 12 residues. V lost 3 bases to trimming and J lost 2 bases, with 5 bases between them. CDR3 sequence: CAISDGTYEQYF. The CDR3 coding sequence is TGTGCCATCAGTGACGGTACCTACGAGCAGTACTTC.